This is a list of T cell receptor beta chains from one sample in a study of glioma-infiltrating T cells after dendritic cell vaccination. Profiling relied on immunoSEQ multiplex PCR, and the TCRdb table lists in-frame clones only, not all of them. The data hold approximately 90,000 clones, with more than 80% observed a single time. Sequences were derived from blood, sampled after dendritic cell vaccination. All receptors derive from a human donor with glioblastoma. Both conserved end residues are part of each CDR3. The D gene is left open where the match is weak. Clone size appears in some rows only: once, few, many, or a class for an expanded clone.

j_call	d_call	clone_size	v_call	cdr3_nt	cdr3_aa
TRBJ2-2	TRBD1	few	TRBV25-1	TGTGCCAGCCTCCCCCCCGGACAGGGAGACACCGGGGAGCTGTTTTTT	CASLPPGQGDTGELFF
TRBJ2-3	.	.	TRBV18	TGTGCCAGCTCACTTACTACCACAGATACGCAGTATTTT	CASSLTTTDTQYF
TRBJ2-1	.	.	TRBV14	TGTGCCAGCAGCCCCCTATCAGGGGTCAATGAGCAGTTCTTC	CASSPLSGVNEQFF
TRBJ1-2	.	.	TRBV5-1	TGCGCCAGCAGCCAGATCGACAGCAACTATGGCTACACCTTC	CASSQIDSNYGYTF
TRBJ2-1	.	.	TRBV30	TGTGCCTGGGCCGCACAGAGAAGTGAGCAGTTCTTC	CAWAAQRSEQFF
TRBJ2-5	.	.	TRBV7-2	TGTGCCAGCAGCTTAGCTCGGAGGGAGACCCAGTACTTC	CASSLARRETQYF
TRBJ2-1	.	.	TRBV5-1	TGCGCCAGCAGCTTGGAAGGGGTACGGCGCTCCTACAATGAGCAGTTCTTC	CASSLEGVRRSYNEQFF
TRBJ1-2	TRBD1	.	TRBV25-1	TGTGCCAGCAGTACAGGGGAGCGAGGCTACACCTTC	CASSTGERGYTF
TRBJ2-7	TRBD1	few	TRBV7-6	TGTGCCAGCAGCTTAGTGGTGACAGGGGGCGAGCAGTACTTC	CASSLVVTGGEQYF
TRBJ1-4	TRBD1	.	TRBV7-2	TGTGCCAGCAGCTTAGTCTCAGGGGGACCTAATGAAAAACTGTTTTTT	CASSLVSGGPNEKLFF
TRBJ2-5	TRBD1	.	TRBV2	TGTGCCAGCAGTGAATCACGGACAGGGGGCGTTAGGGAGACCCAGTACTTC	CASSESRTGGVRETQYF
TRBJ1-6	TRBD1	.	TRBV15	TGTGCCACCAGCAGCTTATGGGACAGGGAAGAGGATTCACCCCTCCACTTT	CATSSLWDREEDSPLHF
TRBJ2-5	.	.	TRBV7-9	TGTGCCAGCAGCTCTAGCCCCCACCAACGGGAGACCCAGTACTTC	CASSSSPHQRETQYF
TRBJ2-3	TRBD1	once	TRBV27	TGTGCCAGCAGTTTCCTCGGACAGGGCACAGATACGCAGTATTTT	CASSFLGQGTDTQYF
TRBJ1-1	TRBD1	.	TRBV18	TGTGCCAGCTCACCAAACAGGGGGTCTGGCATGAACACTGAAGCTTTCTTT	CASSPNRGSGMNTEAFF
TRBJ1-3	.	.	TRBV6-6	TGTGCCAGCGGAGCAGGGGACTCTGGAAACACCATATATTTT	CASGAGDSGNTIYF
TRBJ1-5	.	once	TRBV19	TGTGCCAGTACCGCTAGGGGCATCGCGGCAGCTCTCAATCAGCCCCAGCATTTT	CASTARGIAAALNQPQHF